These 5 T cell receptor beta chains came from one sample sequenced in a study of cytomegalovirus exposure and HLA in healthy donors. Data came from immunoSEQ multiplex PCR; TCRdb stores just in-frame clones and leaves some out. The sample lists some 150,000 clones; less than 90% were seen once. Material for sequencing was PBMCs. Source of these receptors: a young man in good health and CMV-seropositive.

The V gene is TRBV5-1, the J gene TRBJ2-3; perhaps TRBD1 as D (6 bases). Germline CDR1 reads SGHRS; CDR2 reads YFSETQ. There are 16 residues in the CDR3. The germline V and J ends were trimmed by 2 bases and 0 bases, with 13 bases remaining between them. The CDR3 region is CASSFQRDTSTDTQYF. In DNA form, the CDR3 reads TGCGCCAGCAGCTTTCAAAGGGACACAAGCACAGATACGCAGTATTTT.

Written as DNA, the CDR3 is TGTGCCAGCAGTTACCAGGCAGGTTCAGATTCACCCCTCCACTTT. It is translated as CASSYQAGSDSPLHF. The rearrangement uses TRBV6-5 and TRBJ1-6; D ambiguous. Between the trimmed V and J ends, which lost 2 bases and 8 bases, there was a span of 13 bases. This CDR3 spans 15 amino acids. The germline V gene encodes CDR1 MNHEY and CDR2 SVGAGI.

In this sample, this clone turned up a few times. V gene TRBV13 combines with J gene TRBJ1-2; TRBD1 might be the D (6 bases). CDR1 is PRHDT and CDR2 is FYEKMQ in the germline V gene (reference sequence). The CDR3 consists of 17 residues. Trimming removed 2 bases from V and 6 bases from J, with 22 bases in between. The CDR3 sequence is CASSLLAGGGGQNGYTF. Written as DNA, the CDR3 is TGTGCCAGCAGCTTATTGGCTGGGGGCGGAGGTCAGAATGGCTACACCTTC.

The CDR3: CASNSGGAETQYF. CDR3 nucleotides: TGTGCCAGTAATTCAGGGGGTGCGGAGACCCAGTACTTC. V usage is TRBV19 and J usage is TRBJ2-5, with 7 bases lining up with TRBD1. This CDR3 has 13 amino acids. Trimming cost V 7 bases and J 5 bases; bases outside gene matches: 7. The germline CDR1 and CDR2 sequences are LNHDA and SQIVND (reference sequence).

The chain carries TRBV5-1 and TRBJ1-2, with D perhaps TRBD1 (6 bases). Germline V gene sequence: CDR1 SGHRS, CDR2 YFSETQ. Trimming stripped 6 bases from V and 8 bases from J, with 17 bases between. This CDR3 comprises 13 residues. The CDR3 DNA follows: TGCGCCAGCACCGCAGGGGTGAAAGGAGGCTACACCTTC. This encodes CASTAGVKGGYTF. The full variable domain, its missing parts supplied by reference TRBV5-1 and TRBJ1-2, is KAGVTQTPRYLIKTRGQQVTLSCSPISGHRSVSWYQQTPGQGLQFLFEYFSETQRNKGNFPGRFSGRQFSNSRSEMNVSTLELGDSALYLCASTAGVKGGYTFGSGTRLTVV.